This TCR beta chain originates from a study of blood T cell repertoires in COVID-19. Study-level background: Researchers got acute and convalescent COVID-19 samples from the United States, Italy and Spain. Sources were T cells, B-cell-depleted T cells, or PBMCs; the material itself was cDNA or gDNA.

Donors were grouped by their self-reported clinical history. Authors' processing steps: Nucleated cell counts were estimated from reference gene primer amplification. Repertoires were generated with immunoSEQ multiplex PCR, while TCRdb's copy carries only in-frame clones and drops some. V, J and clone size derive from that table, while D and trimming were established from the DNA sequence. The sample holds some 250,000 clones; around 89% are singletons and the top ten take 8.8%. The CDR3 extends over 15 amino acids. From germline, CDR1 is SEHNR and CDR2 FQNEAQ (reference sequence). Trimming cost V 5 bases and J 7 bases; bases outside gene matches: 11.

The TCR was taken from a man in his forties or fifties who had recovered from COVID-19. The source material was PBMCs or T cells enriched from blood (not recorded which). V and J are TRBV7-9 and TRBJ2-1; 7 nucleotides line up with TRBD2. The CDR3 loop reads CASSARGGEENEQFF. DNA of the CDR3: TGTGCCAGCAGCGCCCGGGGAGGGGAAGAAAATGAGCAGTTCTTC.